A single TCR beta chain is shown here with its context. Its specificity is unknown. The entry originates in a study of blood T cells in healthy people across ages. The authors ran a second PCR of 7 to 11 cycles using a sample-barcoded 5' primer and a J-beta primer mix. TCRdb used MiXCR to reprocess the 5' RACE reads, holding one entry per CDR3 protein. The table shows under 1,000,000 distinct CDR3 sequences, with 35% to 40% occurring only once. Trimming cost V 4 bases and J 2 bases; bases outside gene matches: 11. CDR1 SGHRS and CDR2 YFSETQ come from the germline V gene. The CDR3 has 17 residues. Regarding the study as a whole: From one million sequenced T cells, diversity estimates were lower bounds.

Input material: blood. The genes are TRBV5-1 and TRBJ2-5; 10 bases are shared with TRBD2. This clonotype originated in a man aged 18 to 29 in good health. In nucleotides, the CDR3 is TGCGCCAGCAGCCGCATCGGACTAGCGGTACATCAAGAGACCCAGTACTTC. Amino acid sequence: CASSRIGLAVHQETQYF.